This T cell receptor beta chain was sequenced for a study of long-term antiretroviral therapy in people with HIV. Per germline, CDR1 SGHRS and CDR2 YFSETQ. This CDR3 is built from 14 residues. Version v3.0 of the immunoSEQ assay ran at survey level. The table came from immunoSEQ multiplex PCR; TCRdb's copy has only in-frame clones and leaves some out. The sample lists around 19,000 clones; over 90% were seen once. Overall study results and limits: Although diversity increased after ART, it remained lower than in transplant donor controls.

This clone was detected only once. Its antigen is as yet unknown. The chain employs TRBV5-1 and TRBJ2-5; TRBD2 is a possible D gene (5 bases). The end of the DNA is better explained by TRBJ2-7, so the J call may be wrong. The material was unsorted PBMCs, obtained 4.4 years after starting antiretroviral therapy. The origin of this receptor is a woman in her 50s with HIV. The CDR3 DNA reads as TGCGCCAGCAGCTTGGGAGGGAGTGGCTACGAGCAGTACTTC. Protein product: CASSLGGSGYEQYF.